These T cell receptor beta chains were read from a single sample in a study of CD8+CD57+ T cells in acquired aplastic anemia. TCRdb recomputed calls from the reads with MiXCR, one row per CDR3 protein. The data show hundreds of thousands of distinct CDR3 sequences, 55% to 75% seen once. Sequenced material: sorted CD4+, CD8+, or CD8+CD57+ T cells (not recorded which) from PBMCs. These receptor sequences come from a human donor in good health, serving as a control. CDR3s include the opening cysteine and the closing phenylalanine or tryptophan. D genes are given only for firm matches. Only part of the rows carry a size: once, few, many, or a class if the clone is expanded.

j_call	clone_size	d_call	v_call	cdr3_aa	cdr3_nt
TRBJ1-2	NA	NA	TRBV7-6	CASSPTSFCYDSTF	TGTGCCAGCAGCCCCACGTCCTTCTGCTATGATTCAACCTTC
TRBJ1-2	NA	NA	TRBV7-2	CASSPQATYGYTF	TGTGCCAGCAGCCCCCAGGCCACCTATGGCTACACCTTC
TRBJ2-7	NA	NA	TRBV20-1	CSAPRPSSYEQYF	TGCAGTGCCCCCCGACCGAGCTCCTACGAGCAGTACTTC
TRBJ2-6	NA	NA	TRBV25-1	CASSEYLSGANVLTF	TGTGCCAGCAGTGAATATCTCTCTGGGGCCAACGTCCTGACTTTC
TRBJ1-1	NA	NA	TRBV19	CASSIRNTEAFF	TGTGCCAGTAGTATTCGGAACACTGAAGCTTTCTTC
TRBJ2-7	many	NA	TRBV3-1	CASTNTGFGEQYF	TGTGCCAGCACCAATACAGGGTTTGGCGAGCAGTACTTC
TRBJ2-2	many	NA	TRBV4-3	CASSRESGGLNTGELFF	TGCGCCAGCAGCCGAGAGTCCGGGGGGCTGAACACCGGGGAGCTGTTTTTT
TRBJ2-1	NA	NA	TRBV20-1	CSAVEVNEQFF	TGCAGTGCCGTCGAGGTAAATGAGCAGTTCTTC
TRBJ2-1	many	TRBD2	TRBV20-1	CSAGVTSGGYNEQFF	TGCAGTGCAGGGGTGACTAGCGGGGGGTACAATGAGCAGTTCTTC
TRBJ2-5	NA	NA	TRBV7-3	CASSFGTTGGQFQYF	TGTGCCAGCAGCTTCGGGACTACCGGCGGACAGTTTCAGTACTTC
TRBJ2-1	NA	TRBD1	TRBV20-1	CSARQGGDTQFF	TGCAGTGCGAGACAGGGGGGGGATACGCAGTTCTTC
TRBJ1-3	many	NA	TRBV6-5	CASSRTLRSGNTIYF	TGTGCCAGCAGTAGGACTTTGCGCTCTGGAAACACCATATATTTT
TRBJ1-5	NA	NA	TRBV10-2	CASSFSVTRDQPQHF	TGTGCCAGCAGCTTTTCTGTTACGAGGGATCAGCCCCAGCATTTT
TRBJ2-2	NA	TRBD1	TRBV11-3	CASSLAGGVTTGELFF	TGCGCCAGCAGCTTGGCAGGGGGCGTAACGACCGGGGAGCTGTTTTTT
TRBJ1-2	NA	NA	TRBV20-1	CSAGVGGAGYTF	TGCAGCGCTGGAGTTGGTGGAGCTGGCTACACCTTC
TRBJ2-6	NA	NA	TRBV2	CASSEGQRGGNVLTF	TGTGCCAGCAGTGAAGGACAGCGTGGGGGCAACGTCCTGACTTTC
TRBJ2-3	NA	TRBD2	TRBV9	CASSPAGVSEDTQYF	TGCGCCAGCAGCCCGGCGGGGGTCAGCGAAGATACACAGTATTTT
TRBJ1-6	once	TRBD1	TRBV11-1	CASSQVTGERSPLHF	TGTGCCAGCAGCCAAGTGACAGGGGAACGTTCACCCCTCCACTTT
TRBJ1-5	NA	NA	TRBV7-9	CASSGQDGPQPQHF	TGTGCCAGCAGCGGCCAAGATGGACCTCAGCCCCAGCATTTT
TRBJ1-2	few	NA	TRBV10-3	CANSELGRSYYGYTF	TGTGCTAACAGTGAATTAGGCAGATCCTACTATGGCTACACCTTC
TRBJ2-7	few	NA	TRBV25-1	CASSEYAGGAIYEQYF	TGTGCCAGCAGTGAATATGCCGGGGGCGCGATCTACGAGCAGTACTTC
TRBJ2-5	once	TRBD2	TRBV20-1	CSASGGARQETQYF	TGCAGTGCTAGCGGGGGGGCGAGGCAAGAGACCCAGTACTTC
TRBJ1-1	few	NA	TRBV7-9	CASSFPLNTEAFF	TGTGCCAGCAGCTTCCCATTGAACACTGAAGCTTTCTTT
TRBJ2-3	NA	NA	TRBV9	CASSVDRAVDTQYF	TGTGCCAGCAGCGTAGACCGAGCTGTGGATACGCAGTATTTT
TRBJ2-1	many	TRBD2	TRBV20-1	CSARDAGGAHSYNEQFF	TGCAGTGCTAGAGATGCCGGGGGGGCCCACTCCTACAATGAGCAGTTCTTC
TRBJ2-3	NA	NA	TRBV7-2	CASSHNRDTQYF	TGTGCCAGCAGCCACAACAGGGATACGCAGTATTTT
TRBJ2-5	NA	NA	TRBV9	CASRKGGKETQYF	TGTGCCAGCAGGAAGGGGGGCAAAGAGACCCAGTACTTC
TRBJ2-7	NA	NA	TRBV9	CASTSGPGHADEQYF	TGCGCCAGCACCTCCGGTCCAGGCCACGCAGACGAGCAGTACTTC
TRBJ2-1	NA	NA	TRBV7-2	CASSCDRWDENSYNEQFF	TGTGCCAGCAGCTGCGACCGCTGGGATGAGAATTCCTACAATGAGCAGTTCTTC
TRBJ2-1	few	NA	TRBV10-3	CAISGTRIGEQFF	TGTGCCATCAGTGGAACTAGAATAGGTGAGCAGTTCTTC